The sequence of this T cell receptor beta chain was determined in a study of blood T cell repertoires in COVID-19. V gave up 0 bases and J gave up 8 bases, with 14 bases separating them. This CDR3 comprises 15 residues. Germline V gene data show CDR1 as SGHDT and CDR2 as YYEEEE. TCRdb's table, derived via immunoSEQ multiplex PCR, lists solely in-frame clones and lacks some. The data show some 170,000 clones, with roughly four fifths seen just once and about a tenth held by the top ten. In its sample, this clone was seen a few times. This TCR came from a human donor in a cohort sampled during active COVID-19. Sequencing was performed on peripheral blood. The chain employs TRBV5-6 and TRBJ1-4; tentative D call: TRBD1 (5 bases). Here the CDR3 reads CASSLARQGKEKLFF. The CDR3 nucleotides are TGTGCCAGCAGCTTGGCCCGCCAGGGAAAAGAAAAACTGTTTTTT.